The 14 T cell receptor beta chains below come from one sample, sequenced in a study of blood T cell repertoires in COVID-19. Clones were read by immunoSEQ multiplex PCR, and TCRdb kept only the in-frame ones, dropping some. The sample shows roughly 330,000 clones, about 87% of them seen only once. Sequences were obtained from peripheral blood. The receptor set was obtained from a man aged 25 to 45 with COVID-19, enrolled during active disease.

This clone has ten or more counts. This chain uses TRBV7-8 with TRBJ2-6; D not certain. V was cut by 5 bases and J by 0 bases, with 14 bases left in between. Per the germline V gene, CDR1 is SGHVS and CDR2 is FQNEAQ. This CDR3 contains 17 residues. CDR3 in DNA: TGTGCCAGCAGCCTGGAACCGGGTAGCTCTGGGGCCAACGTCCTGACTTTC. Encoded protein: CASSLEPGSSGANVLTF.

This chain links TRBV18 with TRBJ2-7; possible D gene TRBD1, 6 bases. Germline CDR1 is KGHSH and CDR2 is LQKENI. Trimming removed 2 bases at V and 2 bases at J, with 13 bases between. This CDR3 is built from 15 residues. The CDR3 region has the DNA TGTGCCAGCTCACCAGGGGCAGGGGAAGCCTACGAGCAGTACTTC. Translated, it gives CASSPGAGEAYEQYF.

This rearrangement joins TRBV6-2 or TRBV6-3 to TRBJ2-1, with D perhaps matching TRBD2 (6 bases). V was shortened by 3 bases and J by 6 bases, with 24 bases between the two germline ends. The germline V gene encodes CDR1 MNHEY and CDR2 SVGEGT. The CDR3 totals 18 residues. CDR3 DNA: TGTGCCAGCAGTTATAGCCCCTCCTCGCGGGAATTCGTCAATGAGCAGTTCTTC. Translation: CASSYSPSSREFVNEQFF.

The chain uses TRBV7-8 and TRBJ2-7; D is perhaps TRBD2 (7 bases). Germline-derived CDR1 and CDR2 are SGHVS and FQNEAQ. V was pared by 4 bases and J by 4 bases, with 14 bases between. The CDR3 has 14 amino acids. The CDR3 sequence is CASSWGGVRYEQYF. DNA for the CDR3: TGTGCCAGCAGCTGGGGGGGCGTCAGGTACGAGCAGTACTTC.

This chain joins TRBV27 and TRBJ2-5, with TRBD2 matching over 11 bases. The CDR3 runs to 15 residues. Germline lookup yields CDR1 MNHEY and CDR2 SMNVEV (reference sequence). Germline trimming cut 5 bases from V and 5 bases from J; bases unmatched to any gene: 7. The CDR3: CASSLSGGAWETQYF. The CDR3 DNA is TGTGCCAGCAGTCTTAGCGGGGGGGCCTGGGAGACCCAGTACTTC.

This chain links TRBV6-1 with TRBJ2-1, with a tentative D call TRBD1 (6 bases). The CDR3 loop spans 13 amino acids. The germline V and J ends were trimmed by 6 bases and 12 bases, with 18 bases remaining between them. Germline CDR1 and CDR2: MNHNS and SASEGT. The CDR3 region is CASSGDILMAQFF. The CDR3 nucleotides read TGTGCCAGCAGCGGGGACATTTTAATGGCGCAGTTCTTC.

V and J are TRBV4-2 and TRBJ2-2; 11 bases match TRBD2. The V segment lost 0 bases and the J segment 3 bases; nucleotides outside the gene matches: 6. Germline CDR1 is LGHNA and CDR2 is YNFKEQ. The CDR3 is made up of 18 amino acids. CDR3 sequence (DNA): TGTGCCAGCAGCCAAGATAGCGGGGGGGCTGGGGACACCGGGGAGCTGTTTTTT. It yields the protein CASSQDSGGAGDTGELFF.

This chain links TRBV5-5 with TRBJ1-2; 8 bases are shared with TRBD1. V dropped 0 bases and J dropped 6; count of bases not matched to a gene: 1. The CDR3 runs 13 residues. The V gene's germline CDR1 is SGHKS and CDR2 YYEKEE (reference sequence). The CDR3 protein is CASSLGQGNGYTF. CDR3 DNA sequence: TGTGCCAGCAGCTTGGGACAGGGGAATGGCTACACCTTC.

The chain employs TRBV28 and TRBJ1-2; tentatively, D is TRBD1 (6 bases). Germline V gives CDR1 MDHEN, CDR2 SYDVKM. CDR3 length: 12 residues. Trimming took 6 bases from V and 4 from J, leaving 9 bases between them. The CDR3 sequence: CASSPDSYGYTF. CDR3 DNA: TGTGCCAGCAGCCCGGACAGCTATGGCTACACCTTC.

V gene TRBV18 combines with J gene TRBJ1-1, with 10 bases aligning to TRBD1. CDR3 length equals 14 residues. The V and J ends lost 5 bases and 2 bases, in that order; junction bases with no gene match: 2. Per the germline V gene, CDR1 is KGHSH and CDR2 is LQKENI. CDR3 amino acids: CASSGQGVNTEAFF. In DNA form, the CDR3 reads TGTGCCAGCTCAGGACAGGGGGTAAACACTGAAGCTTTCTTT.

The chain uses TRBV5-1 and TRBJ1-1; D gene unclear. This CDR3 has 13 amino acids. The germline gives CDR1 SGHRS, CDR2 YFSETQ. V lost 2 bases and J 1 base, leaving 6 bases between the germline ends. The CDR3 region has the DNA TGCGCCAGCAGCTTTTTACAGAACACTGAAGCTTTCTTT. Residues: CASSFLQNTEAFF.

This chain links TRBV28 with TRBJ2-7; tentative D call: TRBD2 (6 bases). Germline V gene lookup returns CDR1 MDHEN and CDR2 SYDVKM. There are 16 residues in the CDR3. V lost 2 bases and J lost 6, with 20 bases in between. CDR3 coding DNA: TGTGCCAGCAGTTTAATGATGGGAGGATCTGGGCTCGAGCAGTACTTC. Residues: CASSLMMGGSGLEQYF.

V and J are TRBV11-2 and TRBJ2-1; D call uncertain. The V end lost 3 bases, the J end lost 1 base, and 10 bases lay between the germline ends. Germline V gene sequence: CDR1 SGHAT, CDR2 FQNNGV. The CDR3 sequence is 15 residues long. CDR3 residues: CASSFQTRSYNEQFF. DNA of the CDR3: TGTGCCAGCAGCTTCCAGACAAGATCCTACAATGAGCAGTTCTTC.

The CDR3 reads CASSLDPLGGRSYEQYF. Written as DNA, the CDR3 is TGTGCCAGCAGCTTAGATCCCCTGGGGGGGAGGTCCTACGAGCAGTACTTC. The V call is TRBV7-6, the J call TRBJ2-7; 7 bases are shared with TRBD2. J lost 1 base, V lost 1 base, and 10 bases had no gene match. This CDR3 has 17 amino acids. The germline CDR1 and CDR2 sequences are SGHVS and FNYEAQ.